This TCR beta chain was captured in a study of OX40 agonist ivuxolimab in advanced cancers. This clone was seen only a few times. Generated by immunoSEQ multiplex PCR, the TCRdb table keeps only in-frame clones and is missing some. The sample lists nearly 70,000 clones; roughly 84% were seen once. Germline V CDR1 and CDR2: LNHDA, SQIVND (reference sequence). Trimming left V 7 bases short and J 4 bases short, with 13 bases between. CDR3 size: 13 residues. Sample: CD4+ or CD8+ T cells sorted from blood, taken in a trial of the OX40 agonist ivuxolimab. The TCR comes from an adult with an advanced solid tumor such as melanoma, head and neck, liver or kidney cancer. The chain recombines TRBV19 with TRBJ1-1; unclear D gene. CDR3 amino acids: CASIPDRGTEAFF. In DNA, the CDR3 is TGTGCCAGTATCCCCGACCGAGGCACTGAAGCTTTCTTT. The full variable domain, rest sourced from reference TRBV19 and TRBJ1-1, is DGGITQSPKYLFRKEGQNVTLSCEQNLNHDAMYWYRQDPGQGLRLIYYSQIVNDFQKGDIAEGYSVSREKKESFPLTVTSAQKNPTAFYLCASIPDRGTEAFFGQGTRLTVV.